The following is a TCR beta chain sequence with its context. This sample is drawn from a study of T cells in localized non-small cell lung cancer. The repertoire was sequenced with immunoSEQ multiplex PCR; TCRdb's copy has only in-frame clones and lacks some. The table lists about a thousand clones, approximately 23% of them singletons. The source is a woman aged 35 to 75 with stage III lung adenocarcinoma. The sequences come from normal lung tissue next to the tumor, collected before any cancer treatment.

CDR3: CSVEYGLSYEQYF. CDR3 coding DNA: TGCAGCGTTGAATACGGGCTCTCCTACGAGCAGTACTTC. The genes are TRBV29-1 and TRBJ2-7, with no clear D. Trimming took 2 bases from V and 0 from J, leaving 8 bases between them. Germline CDR1 reads SQVTM; CDR2 reads ANQGSEA. This CDR3 is 13 amino acids long.